The 28 T cell receptor beta chains in this list originate from one sample, sequenced in a study of T cell changes during pregnancy in multiple sclerosis. Profiling relied on immunoSEQ multiplex PCR, and the TCRdb table lists in-frame clones only, not all of them. The repertoire consists of roughly 86,000 clones, with 85% to 95% occurring once and the leading ten covering 2.6%. Sample: peripheral blood, taken in the first trimester of pregnancy. These TCRs come from a female donor with multiple sclerosis, enrolled in a pregnancy study.

The chain combines TRBV28 with TRBJ1-2, with TRBD1 matching over 7 bases. The CDR3 spans 17 residues. In germline, CDR1 is MDHEN, CDR2 SYDVKM. Trimming removed 6 bases from V and 5 bases from J; junction bases left unmatched: 18. The chain's CDR3 is CASRGQGGQSSPYGYTF. The CDR3 bases are TGTGCCAGCAGAGGGCAGGGGGGACAGTCTTCGCCTTATGGCTACACCTTC.

This clone showed up just once. The chain joins TRBV9 to TRBJ2-7, with 11 nucleotides matching TRBD1. This CDR3 has 15 amino acids. Trimming removed 4 bases from V and 1 base from J; junction bases left unmatched: 4. Looked up from germline, CDR1 is SGDLS and CDR2 is YYNGEE. The CDR3 loop is CASSPRDRGSYEQYF. The CDR3 DNA follows: TGTGCCAGCAGCCCACGGGACAGGGGGTCCTACGAGCAGTACTTC.

This chain joins TRBV7-8 and TRBJ2-7; 13 bases line up with TRBD2. The V segment lost 6 bases and the J segment 2 bases; nucleotides outside the gene matches: 4. In germline, CDR1 is SGHVS, CDR2 FQNEAQ. CDR3 length equals 15 residues. The CDR3 sequence is CASSPGLAGAYEQYF. The CDR3 region has the DNA TGTGCCAGCAGTCCAGGACTAGCGGGAGCCTACGAGCAGTACTTC.

The chain joins TRBV29-1 to TRBJ1-5; unclear D gene. Trimming stripped 4 bases from V and 6 bases from J, with 16 bases between. The CDR3 spans 14 residues. Germline CDR1 is SQVTM and CDR2 is ANQGSEA. CDR3 in amino acids: CSVVRTDYTQPQHF. DNA of the CDR3: TGCAGCGTTGTCAGAACAGATTACACTCAGCCCCAGCATTTT.

The chain employs TRBV5-4 and TRBJ1-2, with 7 bases fitting TRBD1. The CDR3 runs 16 residues. In germline, CDR1 is SGHNT, CDR2 YYREEE (reference sequence). The V gene end was trimmed by 4 bases and the J gene end by 6 bases; junction bases not matched to a gene: 15. CDR3 DNA: TGTGCCAGCAGCCCCACGCCTAGACAGGGCACCCATGGCTACACCTTC. It yields the protein CASSPTPRQGTHGYTF.

A remark on this clone: One end of the junction is discordant with germline, which a read error may explain. The V gene is TRBV7-7, the J gene TRBJ2-5; D not certain. The CDR3 is 14 amino acids. Germline V gene data show CDR1 as SSHAT and CDR2 as FNYEAQ (reference sequence). The CDR3 is CASRPLDYQETQYF. The CDR3 DNA follows: TGTGCTAGCAGGCCACTTGACTACCAAGAGACCCAGTACTTC.

The chain is built from TRBV6-4 and TRBJ2-7; D remains ambiguous. The CDR3 covers 17 residues. With 2 bases removed from V and 3 bases from J, the gap between germline ends came to 20 bases. From germline, CDR1 is MRHNA and CDR2 SNTAGT. The CDR3 here is CASSDEPQDSPFYEQYF. As DNA, the CDR3 is TGTGCCAGCAGTGACGAACCACAAGATTCACCGTTCTACGAGCAGTACTTC.

The chain carries TRBV7-8 and TRBJ2-2; TRBD1 matches 8 bases. The junction had 10 bases not matched to a gene; V was cut back by 4 bases and J by 9 bases. There are 15 residues in the CDR3. Germline values: CDR1 SGHVS, CDR2 FQNEAQ. The CDR3 DNA follows: TGTGCCAGCAGCTCAGCCCCAGGGGGCGGCTGGGAGCTGTTTTTT. It yields the protein CASSSAPGGGWELFF.

The chain links TRBV7-2 to TRBJ2-3; D call uncertain. The germline gives CDR1 SGHTA, CDR2 FQGNSA. Trimming took 0 bases from V and 2 from J, leaving 9 bases between them. The CDR3 loop spans 15 amino acids. The CDR3, as DNA: TGTGCCAGCAGCTTAGCTTACGGAGACACAGATACGCAGTATTTT. It encodes CASSLAYGDTDTQYF.

The rearrangement joins TRBV27 to TRBJ2-7; TRBD2 might be the D (5 bases). Deletions cut 5 bases from V and 3 bases from J, with 14 bases between. The CDR3 contains 14 residues. Germline-derived CDR1 and CDR2 are MNHEY and SMNVEV (reference sequence). CDR3 loop: CASSPRGSVYEQYF. The CDR3 DNA is TGTGCCAGCAGTCCCCGGGGAAGCGTCTACGAGCAGTACTTC.

In DNA form, the CDR3 reads TGTGCCAGCAGGCCTCCGGGACAGGGTATTCCAAACACCGGGGAGCTGTTTTTT. Protein sequence: CASRPPGQGIPNTGELFF. The chain combines TRBV28 with TRBJ2-2; 9 nucleotides match TRBD1. The CDR3 contains 18 residues. Germline V gene sequence: CDR1 MDHEN, CDR2 SYDVKM. Trimming removed 6 bases from V and 2 bases from J; junction bases left unmatched: 13. The whole variable domain, filled in from reference TRBV28 and TRBJ2-2, reads DVKVTQSSRYLVKRTGEKVFLECVQDMDHENMFWYRQDPGLGLRLIYFSYDVKMKEKGDIPEGYSVSREKKERFSLILESASTNQTSMYLCASRPPGQGIPNTGELFFGEGSRLTVL.

The J gene is TRBJ1-1, the V gene TRBV2; tentative D call: TRBD1 (6 bases). Trimming left V 6 bases short and J 5 bases short, with 13 bases between. There are 13 residues in the CDR3. Germline CDR1 SNHLY, CDR2 FYNNEI. In nucleotides, the CDR3 is TGTGCCAGCAGGGCCGGGACACCGACTGAAGCTTTCTTT. This translates into CASRAGTPTEAFF.

V gene TRBV5-6 combines with J gene TRBJ2-7, with D perhaps TRBD2 (6 bases). V gave up 2 bases and J gave up 3 bases, with 21 bases separating them. Germline CDR1 SGHDT, CDR2 YYEEEE. The CDR3 loop spans 17 amino acids. CDR3 in amino acids: CASSLTGGSGLHYEQYF. In DNA form, the CDR3 reads TGTGCCAGCAGCTTAACCGGGGGTTCGGGGCTTCACTACGAGCAGTACTTC.

The V gene is TRBV7-9, the J gene TRBJ2-7; 10 bases fit TRBD1. Germline V CDR1 and CDR2: SEHNR, FQNEAQ (reference sequence). This CDR3 spans 14 amino acids. V lost 5 bases and J lost 4; bases outside the gene matches: 5. As DNA, the CDR3 is TGTGCCAGCAGCATCCGGGACAGGGGTTACGAGCAGTACTTC. Protein: CASSIRDRGYEQYF. Supplemented by reference TRBV7-9 and TRBJ2-7, the full variable domain reads DTGVSQNPRHKITKRGQNVTFRCDPISEHNRLYWYRQTLGQGPEFLTYFQNEAQLEKSRLLSDRFSAERPKGSFSTLEIQRTEQGDSAMYLCASSIRDRGYEQYFGPGTRLTVT.

This clone came up once. The chain combines TRBV5-1 with TRBJ2-7; TRBD2 matches 7 bases. V lost 4 bases and J lost 6; bases outside the gene matches: 1. The CDR3 sequence is 11 residues long. From germline, CDR1 is SGHRS and CDR2 YFSETQ. CDR3 in DNA: TGCGCCAGCAGCCCGGGGGGCGAGCAGTACTTC. Its translation is CASSPGGEQYF.

The chain has TRBV28 and TRBJ2-1, with 7 bases aligning to TRBD2. V lost 1 base and J lost 3; bases outside the gene matches: 6. This CDR3 is built from 16 residues. In germline, CDR1 is MDHEN, CDR2 SYDVKM. CDR3 loop: CASSLSGGSGYNEQFF. CDR3 nucleotide sequence: TGTGCCAGCAGTTTATCCGGCGGGAGTGGCTACAATGAGCAGTTCTTC.

The chain uses TRBV6-5 and TRBJ1-4, with unresolved D. Germline CDR1 and CDR2: MNHEY and SVGAGI. The ends were cut back, 7 bases at V and 11 bases at J, with 11 bases in the middle. The CDR3 loop spans 11 amino acids. DNA for the CDR3: TGTGCCAGCACCCACGGAGATAAACTGTTTTTT. This codes for CASTHGDKLFF.

The chain couples TRBV23-1 to TRBJ2-3; a possible D gene is TRBD2 (8 bases). TRBV23-1 has ORF status, its function being uncertain. The CDR3 length is 17 residues. The V end was cut by 0 bases, the J end by 6 bases, with 19 bases between. CDR3 loop: CASSQSQGERGRDTQYF. The CDR3 bases are TGCGCCAGCAGTCAATCGCAGGGGGAGCGGGGGAGGGATACGCAGTATTTT.

The J gene is TRBJ2-3, the V gene TRBV28; D might be TRBD2 (6 bases). The CDR3 is 15 amino acids. The germline V and J ends were trimmed by 3 bases and 0 bases, with 10 bases remaining between them. Germline-derived CDR1 and CDR2 are MDHEN and SYDVKM. CDR3: CASSFVGLSTDTQYF. DNA for the CDR3: TGTGCCAGCAGTTTTGTGGGACTCAGCACAGATACGCAGTATTTT.

The gene calls are TRBV6-1 and TRBJ2-5; D may be TRBD2 (6 bases). Germline V gives CDR1 MNHNS, CDR2 SASEGT. The germline V and J ends were trimmed by 2 bases and 2 bases, with 9 bases remaining between them. The CDR3 runs 14 residues. The CDR3 reads CASSERRDQETQYF. The CDR3 DNA is TGTGCCAGCAGTGAAAGGAGGGATCAAGAGACCCAGTACTTC.

The chain carries TRBV2 and TRBJ1-3, with 11 bases fitting TRBD1. The CDR3 is 16 residues long. With V trimmed by 5 bases and J by 4 bases, 7 bases remained unmatched. CDR1 is SNHLY, CDR2 FYNNEI, per germline. The CDR3 reads CASSLRTGGSGNTIYF. The CDR3 coding sequence is TGTGCCAGCAGTCTCAGGACAGGGGGCTCAGGAAACACCATATATTTT.

This clone was detected only a few times. The rearrangement joins TRBV6-5 to TRBJ2-7; 8 nucleotides line up with TRBD2. Losses at the gene ends were 6 bases for V and 7 bases for J; bases not matched to a gene: 11. The CDR3 covers 14 residues. CDR1 is MNHEY and CDR2 is SVGAGI in the germline V gene. This CDR3 reads CASRPRGGFLEQYF. CDR3 bases: TGTGCCAGCAGACCCCGGGGGGGCTTTCTAGAGCAGTACTTC.

The rearrangement joins TRBV9 to TRBJ2-2, with D perhaps TRBD1 (6 bases). V lost 0 bases and J lost 6, with 12 bases in between. The germline gives CDR1 SGDLS, CDR2 YYNGEE. The CDR3 sequence is 15 residues long. CDR3 in DNA: TGTGCCAGCAGCGTAGGTCCAGGGGTGGCCGGGGAGCTGTTTTTT. This codes for CASSVGPGVAGELFF.

The chain is built from TRBV5-1 and TRBJ1-2, with TRBD1 identical over 8 bases. The CDR3 sequence is 20 residues long. The V and J ends lost 3 bases and 0 bases, in that order; junction bases with no gene match: 19. Germline assignment: CDR1 SGHRS and CDR2 YFSETQ. The CDR3 nucleotides are TGCGCCAGCAGCTCCCCCCAAACCGGGACAGGCCAGGGGGCTAACTATGGCTACACCTTC. Translating gives CASSSPQTGTGQGANYGYTF.

The chain is built from TRBV5-1 and TRBJ2-7; D unresolved. The CDR3 loop spans 15 amino acids. Between the trimmed V and J ends, which lost 0 bases and 0 bases, there was a span of 10 bases. Looked up from germline, CDR1 is SGHRS and CDR2 is YFSETQ. This CDR3 reads CASSLGRPSSYEQYF. The CDR3 DNA sequence: TGCGCCAGCAGCTTGGGCAGGCCCAGCTCCTACGAGCAGTACTTC.

The chain recombines TRBV6-1 with TRBJ2-7; 8 positions agree with TRBD1. Germline CDR1 reads MNHNS; CDR2 reads SASEGT. V lost 5 bases and J lost 2; bases outside the gene matches: 8. This CDR3 is built from 15 residues. The DNA of the CDR3 is TGTGCCAGCAGTATTACCCGGGACAGGACCTACGAGCAGTACTTC. Translation gives CASSITRDRTYEQYF.

This chain links TRBV29-1 with TRBJ2-6; D possibly corresponds to TRBD1 (6 bases). From germline, CDR1 is SQVTM and CDR2 ANQGSEA. The CDR3 has 20 residues. V lost 0 bases, J lost 1 base, and 22 bases lay in between. CDR3 DNA: TGCAGCGTTGAAGACAGGGGAAGAGGATATTGGGGTTCTGGGGCCAACGTCCTGACTTTC. Translation: CSVEDRGRGYWGSGANVLTF.

The V call is TRBV5-4, the J call TRBJ2-4; TRBD1 matches at 7 bases. The CDR3 is 15 residues long. Germline V gene sequence: CDR1 SGHNT, CDR2 YYREEE (reference sequence). V shed 0 bases and J 9 bases; nucleotides not matched to a gene: 9. The CDR3 is CASSLEGGSPTIQYF. CDR3 DNA sequence: TGTGCCAGCAGCTTGGAAGGGGGCTCTCCAACCATTCAGTACTTC.